A single sample gave rise to the 24 T cell receptor beta chains below, sequenced in a study of T cell responses to AZD1222 COVID-19 vaccine. Method: immunoSEQ multiplex PCR; TCRdb's copy keeps in-frame clones and lacks some. The sample consists of approximately 150,000 clones, about nine tenths of them appearing once. Sequenced here: peripheral blood, sampled 28 days after the second AZD1222 dose. These receptors all stem from an adult who received the AZD1222 COVID-19 vaccine.

The genes are TRBV4-1 and TRBJ1-1; possibly TRBD1 for D (5 bases). This CDR3 comprises 12 residues. The germline CDR1 and CDR2 sequences are MGHRA and YSYEKL. Trimming removed 3 bases at V and 9 bases at J, with 11 bases between. This CDR3 is CASSQGGYQAFF. The CDR3 region has the DNA TGCGCCAGCAGCCAGGGGGGATACCAAGCTTTCTTT.

V is TRBV5-8 and J is TRBJ2-7, with TRBD2 matching 14 bases. Germline CDR1 and CDR2: SGHTS and YDEGEE. The CDR3 is made up of 16 amino acids. V trimming: 4 bases; J trimming: 4 bases; junction bases outside the gene matches: 7. The CDR3 nucleotides are TGTGCCAGCAGCAACATCCGACTAGCGGGAGGGTACGAGCAGTACTTC. This translates into CASSNIRLAGGYEQYF. Combining the CDR3 with reference TRBV5-8 and TRBJ2-7 gives the whole variable domain EAGVTQSPTHLIKTRGQQATLRCSPISGHTSVYWYQQALGLGLQFLLWYDEGEERNRGNFPPRFSGRQFPNYSSELNVNALELEDSALYLCASSNIRLAGGYEQYFGPGTRLTVT.

V is TRBV11-2 and J is TRBJ2-1; D is undetermined. Germline CDR1 SGHAT, CDR2 FQNNGV. This CDR3 is 14 amino acids long. Trimming took 5 bases from V and 6 from J, leaving 14 bases between them. In DNA form, the CDR3 reads TGTGCCAGCAGCCCGGATCCCCGGGCCAATGAGCAGTTCTTC. Residues: CASSPDPRANEQFF.

J is TRBJ1-6 and V is TRBV25-1; 9 bases map to TRBD1. In germline, CDR1 is MGHDK, CDR2 SYGVNS. Trimming cost V 6 bases and J 6 bases; bases outside gene matches: 6. The CDR3 contains 15 residues. CDR3 region: CASSSDRGSNSPLHF. CDR3 nucleotides: TGTGCCAGCAGCTCGGACAGGGGAAGTAATTCACCCCTCCACTTT. The variable domain in full, completed from reference TRBV25-1 and TRBJ1-6, reads EADIYQTPRYLVIGTGKKITLECSQTMGHDKMYWYQQDPGMELHLIHYSYGVNSTEKGDLSSESTVSRIRTEHFPLTLESARPSHTSQYLCASSSDRGSNSPLHFGNGTRLTVT.

The chain is built from TRBV18 and TRBJ1-5, with D possibly TRBD1 on 5 matching bases. V was shortened by 2 bases and J by 3 bases, with 17 bases between the two germline ends. The CDR3 spans 17 residues. CDR1 is KGHSH, CDR2 LQKENI, per germline. CDR3 nucleotides: TGTGCCAGCTCACCAGAGAGGGGCGGTGAAAACAATCAGCCCCAGCATTTT. Translation gives CASSPERGGENNQPQHF. The whole variable domain, remainder taken from reference TRBV18 and TRBJ1-5, is NAGVMQNPRHLVRRRGQEARLRCSPMKGHSHVYWYRQLPEEGLKFMVYLQKENIIDESGMPKERFSAEFPKEGPSILRIQQVVRGDSAAYFCASSPERGGENNQPQHFGDGTRLSIL.

There are a few counts of this clone. The chain couples TRBV7-9 to TRBJ1-1; D gene unclear. Germline assignment: CDR1 SEHNR and CDR2 FQNEAQ (reference sequence). Trimming took 2 bases from V and 3 from J, leaving 7 bases between them. This CDR3 comprises 13 residues. The CDR3 here is CASSLQGHTEAFF. CDR3 nucleotides: TGTGCCAGCAGCTTACAAGGGCACACTGAAGCTTTCTTT.

The V gene is TRBV5-5, the J gene TRBJ2-5, with no clear D. Deletions cut 2 bases from V and 5 bases from J, with 22 bases between. The germline V gene has CDR1 SGHKS and CDR2 YYEKEE (reference sequence). The CDR3 runs to 17 residues. The CDR3 here is CASSFGSPSSARETQYF. The DNA for the CDR3 is TGTGCCAGCAGCTTTGGATCTCCTTCTTCGGCGCGGGAGACCCAGTACTTC.

This clone has more than one count but fewer than ten. This rearrangement joins TRBV29-1 to TRBJ1-2; D possibly corresponds to TRBD1 (5 bases). This CDR3 has 11 residues. Between the trimmed V and J ends, which lost 8 bases and 3 bases, there was a span of 10 bases. Germline lookup yields CDR1 SQVTM and CDR2 ANQGSEA. The CDR3 DNA follows: TGCAGCTCATGGGGGGACTATGGCTACACCTTC. This encodes CSSWGDYGYTF.

The chain couples TRBV28 to TRBJ1-5; 8 nucleotides line up with TRBD1. From germline, CDR1 is MDHEN and CDR2 SYDVKM. Trimming took 5 bases from V and 5 from J; bases not matched to a gene: 8. The CDR3 is made up of 15 amino acids. The CDR3 DNA sequence: TGTGCCAGCAGTCCCCTCGCAGGGGGCTATCAGCCCCAGCATTTT. This codes for CASSPLAGGYQPQHF.

For this clone: The DNA is left out, because the CDR3 cannot be placed on it with certainty; the CDR3 is given as TCRdb lists it. The chain links TRBV12-2 to TRBJ2-7; the table names TRBD1, a call not compared with the DNA. TRBV12-2 is a pseudogene locus. The CDR3 numbers 18 amino acids, ends counted. The CDR3 sequence: CASRLVAGGTGVRYEQYF.

For this clone: This same CDR3 is encoded by further DNA sequences in the sample. J is TRBJ2-7 and V is TRBV20-1; D remains ambiguous. Germline lookup yields CDR1 DFQATT and CDR2 SNEGSKA (reference sequence). The V end was cut by 1 base, the J end by 3 bases, with 4 bases between. CDR3 length equals 11 residues. The DNA of the CDR3 is TGCAGTGCTAGAGGAAACTACGAGCAGTACTTC. Its protein product is CSARGNYEQYF.

The chain has TRBV29-1 and TRBJ2-7, with 11 positions matching TRBD1. The germline V gene has CDR1 SQVTM and CDR2 ANQGSEA. CDR3 size: 12 residues. The junction had 5 bases not matched to a gene; V was cut back by 6 bases and J by 7 bases. CDR3 protein: CSVGGQGDEQYF. The CDR3 coding sequence is TGCAGCGTGGGGGGACAGGGGGATGAGCAGTACTTC.

The chain has TRBV10-1 and TRBJ1-1; the D gene is possibly TRBD1 (6 bases). This CDR3 contains 14 residues. The ends were cut back, 3 bases at V and 0 bases at J, with 8 bases in the middle. The V gene's germline CDR1 is WNHNN and CDR2 SYGVQD (reference sequence). CDR3 sequence (DNA): TGCGCCAGCAGTGATACAGGGATGAACACTGAAGCTTTCTTT. Amino acids: CASSDTGMNTEAFF.

This clone was detected a few times. This chain joins TRBV10-2 and TRBJ2-2; D is undetermined. The CDR3 totals 12 residues. The V end lost 3 bases, the J end lost 8 bases, and 7 bases lay between the germline ends. Germline V CDR1 and CDR2: WSHSY, SAAADI. The chain's CDR3 is CASSDQLGELFF. The CDR3 coding sequence is TGCGCCAGCAGTGATCAGCTGGGGGAGCTGTTTTTT.

The chain joins TRBV9 to TRBJ1-2; D perhaps matches TRBD1 (5 bases). The CDR3 totals 12 residues. Germline V lookup: CDR1 SGDLS, CDR2 YYNGEE. V was cut by 3 bases and J by 3 bases, with 6 bases left in between. As DNA, the CDR3 is TGTGCCAGCAGCGGGGGGGACTATGGCTACACCTTC. Amino acids: CASSGGDYGYTF.

V is TRBV6-1 and J is TRBJ1-1, with D perhaps matching TRBD1 (5 bases). Trimming cost V 3 bases and J 0 bases, with 8 bases left between them. This CDR3 spans 14 amino acids. The V gene's germline CDR1 is MNHNS and CDR2 SASEGT. The CDR3 spells CASSEGLLNTEAFF. The DNA of the CDR3 is TGTGCCAGCAGTGAGGGGCTCCTGAACACTGAAGCTTTCTTT.

The genes are TRBV5-1 and TRBJ2-1; no clear D. CDR1 and CDR2 from the germline V gene are SGHRS and YFSETQ. Between the trimmed V and J ends, which lost 3 bases and 7 bases, there was a span of 11 bases. CDR3 length equals 13 residues. CDR3 protein: CASSSRLSNEQFF. DNA of the CDR3: TGCGCCAGCAGCTCCAGACTCTCGAATGAGCAGTTCTTC.

V gene TRBV6-5 combines with J gene TRBJ2-1; TRBD1 matches 8 bases. The germline V gene encodes CDR1 MNHEY and CDR2 SVGAGI. J gave up 7 bases and V 2 bases, and 10 bases lay outside the gene matches. The CDR3 is 16 amino acids. CDR3 region: CASSYVRTGIGNEQFF. The CDR3 DNA follows: TGTGCCAGCAGTTACGTTCGGACAGGGATAGGGAATGAGCAGTTCTTC.

As DNA, the CDR3 is TGTGCCAGCGCCGATGCTCGGTGGACCGGGGAGCTGTTTTTT. Translated, it gives CASADARWTGELFF. The chain employs TRBV2 and TRBJ2-2; D remains unclear. The CDR3 runs to 14 residues. From germline, CDR1 is SNHLY and CDR2 FYNNEI. V lost 8 bases, J lost 5 bases, and 15 bases lay in between.

The CDR3 region has the DNA TGCGCCAGCAGCTACCGGGACTCAACCGGGGAGCTGTTTTTT. As protein: CASSYRDSTGELFF. The V call is TRBV5-1, the J call TRBJ2-2; the D gene is possibly TRBD2 (6 bases). CDR3 length: 14 residues. CDR1 and CDR2 (germline): SGHRS, YFSETQ. The V and J ends lost 3 bases and 5 bases respectively, with 11 bases between them.

The chain uses TRBV6-5 and TRBJ2-7; TRBD1 is a possible D gene (6 bases). V gave up 4 bases and J gave up 3 bases, with 10 bases separating them. The CDR3 runs 13 residues. Germline CDR1 reads MNHEY; CDR2 reads SVGAGI. CDR3 in amino acids: CASSWGLVYEQYF. For the CDR3, the DNA is TGTGCCAGCAGTTGGGGGCTGGTCTACGAGCAGTACTTC.

J is TRBJ2-3 and V is TRBV5-6; 7 nucleotides line up with TRBD1. The ends lost 4 bases at V and 0 bases at J; junction bases unmatched: 8. Germline-derived CDR1 and CDR2 are SGHDT and YYEEEE. CDR3 length equals 16 residues. The CDR3: CASSTGQARSTDTQYF. The CDR3 DNA follows: TGTGCCAGCAGCACCGGACAGGCCCGTAGCACAGATACGCAGTATTTT.

V usage is TRBV5-1 and J usage is TRBJ2-3; no clear D. The V and J ends lost 0 bases and 1 base respectively, with 9 bases between them. This CDR3 is built from 15 residues. Germline CDR1 SGHRS, CDR2 YFSETQ. The CDR3 DNA sequence: TGCGCCAGCAGCTTGGTAGCTTACGGCACAGATACGCAGTATTTT. It is translated as CASSLVAYGTDTQYF. Full variable domain (outside the CDR3, taken from reference TRBV5-1 and TRBJ2-3): KAGVTQTPRYLIKTRGQQVTLSCSPISGHRSVSWYQQTPGQGLQFLFEYFSETQRNKGNFPGRFSGRQFSNSRSEMNVSTLELGDSALYLCASSLVAYGTDTQYFGPGTRLTVL.

This chain links TRBV6-6 with TRBJ2-1; 11 bases are a match to TRBD2. The V segment lost 2 bases and the J segment 6 bases; nucleotides outside the gene matches: 6. The germline CDR1 and CDR2 sequences are MNHNY and SVGAGI (reference sequence). The CDR3 is 16 residues long. This chain's CDR3 is CASSYILAGGRNEQFF. CDR3 DNA: TGTGCCAGCAGTTACATTCTAGCGGGGGGACGCAATGAGCAGTTCTTC.